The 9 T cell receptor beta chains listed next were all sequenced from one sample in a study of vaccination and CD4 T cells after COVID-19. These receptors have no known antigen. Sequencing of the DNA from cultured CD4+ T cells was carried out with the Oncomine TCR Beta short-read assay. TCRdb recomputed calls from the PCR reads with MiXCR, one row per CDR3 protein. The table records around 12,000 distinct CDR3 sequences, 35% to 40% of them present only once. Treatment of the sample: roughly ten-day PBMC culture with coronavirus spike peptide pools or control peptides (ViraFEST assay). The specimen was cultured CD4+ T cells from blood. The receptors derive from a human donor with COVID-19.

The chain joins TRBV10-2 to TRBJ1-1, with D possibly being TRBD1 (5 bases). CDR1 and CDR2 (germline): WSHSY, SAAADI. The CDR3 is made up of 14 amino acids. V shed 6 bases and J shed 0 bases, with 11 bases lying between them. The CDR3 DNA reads TGCGCCAGCAGCATCGACAGCATGAACACTGAAGCTTTCTTT. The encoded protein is CASSIDSMNTEAFF.

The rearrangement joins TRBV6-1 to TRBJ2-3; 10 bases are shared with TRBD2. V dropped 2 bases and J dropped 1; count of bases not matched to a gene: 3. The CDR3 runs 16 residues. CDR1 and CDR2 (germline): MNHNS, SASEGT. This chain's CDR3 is CASSESGTSGTDTQYF. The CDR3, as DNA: TGTGCCAGCAGTGAATCCGGGACTAGCGGCACAGATACGCAGTATTTT.

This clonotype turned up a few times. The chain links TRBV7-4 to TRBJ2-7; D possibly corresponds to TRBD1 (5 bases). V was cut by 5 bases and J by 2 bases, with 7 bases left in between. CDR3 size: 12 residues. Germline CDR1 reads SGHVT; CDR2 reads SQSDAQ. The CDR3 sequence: CASSPDTYEQYF. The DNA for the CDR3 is TGTGCCAGCAGCCCGGACACCTACGAGCAGTACTTC.

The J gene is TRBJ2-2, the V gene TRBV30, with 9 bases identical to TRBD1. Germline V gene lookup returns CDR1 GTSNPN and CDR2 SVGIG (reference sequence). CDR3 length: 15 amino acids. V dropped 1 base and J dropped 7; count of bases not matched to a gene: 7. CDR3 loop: CAWSDRQGDIGELFF. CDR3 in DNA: TGTGCCTGGAGTGACAGACAGGGGGACATCGGGGAGCTGTTTTTT.

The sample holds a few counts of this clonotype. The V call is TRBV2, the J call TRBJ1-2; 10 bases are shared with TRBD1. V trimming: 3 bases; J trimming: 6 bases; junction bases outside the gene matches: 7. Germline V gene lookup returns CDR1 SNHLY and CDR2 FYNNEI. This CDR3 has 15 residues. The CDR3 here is CASSDRQGARDGYTF. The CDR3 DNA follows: TGTGCCAGCAGTGACCGACAGGGGGCTAGAGATGGCTACACCTTC.

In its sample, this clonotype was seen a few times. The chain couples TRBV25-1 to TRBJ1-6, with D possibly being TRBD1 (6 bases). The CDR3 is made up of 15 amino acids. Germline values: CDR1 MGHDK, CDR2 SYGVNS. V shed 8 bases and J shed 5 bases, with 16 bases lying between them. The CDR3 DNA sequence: TGTGCCAGCTCCGAATCAAGGGGGGATAATTCACCCCTCCACTTT. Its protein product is CASSESRGDNSPLHF.

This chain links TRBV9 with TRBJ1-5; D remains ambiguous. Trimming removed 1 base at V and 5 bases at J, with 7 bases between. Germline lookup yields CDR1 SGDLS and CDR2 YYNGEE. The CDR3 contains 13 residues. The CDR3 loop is CASSVTDYQPQHF. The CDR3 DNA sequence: TGTGCCAGCAGCGTAACAGATTATCAGCCCCAGCATTTT.

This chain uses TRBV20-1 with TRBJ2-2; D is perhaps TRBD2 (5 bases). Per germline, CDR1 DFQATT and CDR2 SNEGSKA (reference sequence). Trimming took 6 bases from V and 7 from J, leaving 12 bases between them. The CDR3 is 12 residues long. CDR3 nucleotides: TGCAGTGCCGCGCTGGACTTCGGGGAGCTGTTTTTT. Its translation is CSAALDFGELFF.

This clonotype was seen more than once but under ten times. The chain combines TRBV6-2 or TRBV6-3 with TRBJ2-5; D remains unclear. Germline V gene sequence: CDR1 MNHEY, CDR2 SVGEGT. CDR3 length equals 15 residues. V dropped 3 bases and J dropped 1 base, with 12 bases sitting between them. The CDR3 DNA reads TGTGCCAGCAGTTATCTGGTGGCAGGCCAAGAGACCCAGTACTTC. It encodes CASSYLVAGQETQYF.